One sample yielded the 19 T cell receptor beta chains listed below, sequenced in a study of T cell responses to AZD1222 COVID-19 vaccine. TCRdb's copy holds only in-frame clones and misses some; the assay was immunoSEQ multiplex PCR. The table lists around 250,000 clones, 90% to 95% of them singletons. This material consisted of peripheral blood, taken on day 0 of AZD1222 vaccination. The receptor source for this set is an adult in good health.

This clone was seen just once. This chain links TRBV5-4 with TRBJ1-4; D might be TRBD1 (5 bases). The CDR3 runs 14 residues. The V end lost 4 bases, the J end lost 4 bases, and 11 bases lay between the germline ends. Germline V CDR1 and CDR2: SGHNT, YYREEE (reference sequence). CDR3 in DNA: TGTGCCAGCAGCCAAGGACAAGTTAATGAAAAACTGTTTTTT. It yields the protein CASSQGQVNEKLFF.

This sequence joins TRBV18 and TRBJ2-3; a possible D gene is TRBD2 (5 bases). Germline V gene lookup returns CDR1 KGHSH and CDR2 LQKENI. V was clipped by 1 base and J by 2 bases, with 10 bases between them. The CDR3 runs to 15 residues. The CDR3 loop is CASSPRSGPTDTQYF. DNA for the CDR3: TGTGCCAGCTCACCACGGAGCGGCCCCACAGATACGCAGTATTTT.

The chain combines TRBV29-1 with TRBJ1-3; D is undetermined. CDR3 size: 12 residues. V was pared by 6 bases and J by 3 bases, with 9 bases between. Germline CDR1 and CDR2: SQVTM and ANQGSEA. In nucleotides, the CDR3 is TGCAGCGTCGCCCCCCGTGGAAACACCATATATTTT. Translated, it gives CSVAPRGNTIYF.

The chain combines TRBV18 with TRBJ1-5; TRBD1 matches at 9 bases. Trimming cost V 6 bases and J 6 bases; bases outside gene matches: 9. CDR1 and CDR2 (germline): KGHSH, LQKENI. CDR3 length: 15 residues. The CDR3 sequence is CASSAGTGYAQPQHF. CDR3 DNA: TGTGCCAGCTCGGCCGGGACAGGGTATGCTCAGCCCCAGCATTTT.

The V gene is TRBV21-1, the J gene TRBJ1-2; the table names TRBD1, a call not compared with the DNA. TRBV21-1 corresponds to a pseudogene. The CDR3 has 15 amino acids. This CDR3 is CASSPRDNVNYGYTF. The CDR3 nucleotides are TGTGCCAGCAGTCCCCGGGACAACGTAAACTATGGCTACACCTTC.

The V call is TRBV7-9, the J call TRBJ2-1, with D possibly being TRBD2 (6 bases). CDR1 is SEHNR, CDR2 FQNEAQ, per germline (reference sequence). The V gene lost 5 bases and the J gene lost 7 bases, with 18 bases spanning the gap. This CDR3 comprises 15 residues. For the CDR3, the DNA is TGTGCCAGCAGCCTTGGCGGGACGACGACGAATGAGCAGTTCTTC. This translates into CASSLGGTTTNEQFF.

The rearrangement joins TRBV7-8 to TRBJ2-2; 10 bases match TRBD2. The length of the CDR3 is 17 residues. Germline V gene data show CDR1 as SGHVS and CDR2 as FQNEAQ. After removal of 5 bases from V and 0 bases from J, the junction contained 6 bases not matched to a gene. In nucleotides, the CDR3 is TGTGCCAGCAGCACCGGACTAGCGGAGACGAACACCGGGGAGCTGTTTTTT. Translated: CASSTGLAETNTGELFF.

The V call is TRBV6-5, the J call TRBJ1-4; a possible D gene is TRBD1 (6 bases). The CDR3 length is 13 residues. Germline-derived CDR1 and CDR2 are MNHEY and SVGAGI. The V end was cut by 0 bases, the J end by 17 bases, with 16 bases between. The CDR3 bases are TGTGCCAGCAGTTACTCGAGTTCCGGGACAACCTTTTTT. Protein: CASSYSSSGTTFF.

The J gene is TRBJ2-1, the V gene TRBV7-9; 12 positions match TRBD2. Looked up from germline, CDR1 is SEHNR and CDR2 is FQNEAQ (reference sequence). V shed 0 bases, J shed 2 bases, and the junction held 2 bases outside the gene matches. The CDR3 runs 17 residues. In DNA, the CDR3 is TGTGCCAGCAGCTTAGCGCTAGCGGGAGGGACCTACAATGAGCAGTTCTTC. Amino acids: CASSLALAGGTYNEQFF.

This chain connects TRBV7-9 to TRBJ1-2; D ambiguous. Germline values: CDR1 SEHNR, CDR2 FQNEAQ (reference sequence). This CDR3 is built from 11 residues. Trimming took 1 base from V and 9 from J, leaving 6 bases between them. The CDR3 loop is CASSLGGSYTF. In DNA form, the CDR3 reads TGTGCCAGCAGCTTAGGGGGTAGCTACACCTTC.

CDR3 in amino acids: CASSRDYGDTEAFF. The CDR3 bases are TGTGCCAGCAGCAGGGACTACGGGGACACTGAAGCTTTCTTT. The V gene is TRBV7-2, the J gene TRBJ1-1; D is possibly TRBD1 (5 bases). Germline V lookup: CDR1 SGHTA, CDR2 FQGNSA. V was shortened by 5 bases and J by 3 bases, with 13 bases between the two germline ends. CDR3 length equals 14 residues.

This chain connects TRBV5-4 to TRBJ1-3; D not resolved. V was cut by 0 bases and J by 1 base, with 8 bases left in between. The CDR3 is made up of 15 amino acids. The germline V gene has CDR1 SGHNT and CDR2 YYREEE (reference sequence). As DNA, the CDR3 is TGTGCCAGCAGCTTGGGGGTAGGGTCTGGAAACACCATATATTTT. Protein product: CASSLGVGSGNTIYF.

V is TRBV28 and J is TRBJ1-1, with D unclear. The CDR3 has 12 residues. Germline assignment: CDR1 MDHEN and CDR2 SYDVKM. V lost 5 bases and J lost 0, with 4 bases in between. The CDR3 DNA follows: TGTGCCAGCAGTATACTGAACACTGAAGCTTTCTTT. Translated, it gives CASSILNTEAFF.

The chain employs TRBV2 and TRBJ2-3; 9 bases fit TRBD1. The length of the CDR3 is 15 residues. Germline lookup yields CDR1 SNHLY and CDR2 FYNNEI. The V gene end was trimmed by 7 bases and the J gene end by 4 bases; junction bases not matched to a gene: 9. CDR3 protein: CASTLRDRASDTQYF. The CDR3 bases are TGTGCCAGCACCCTCCGGGACAGGGCTTCAGATACGCAGTATTTT.

The chain combines TRBV28 with TRBJ1-5; no definite D call. V lost 6 bases and J lost 0, with 6 bases in between. The CDR3 consists of 13 residues. Germline V gene data show CDR1 as MDHEN and CDR2 as SYDVKM. CDR3 amino acids: CASRVYSNQPQHF. As DNA, the CDR3 is TGTGCCAGCAGGGTTTATAGCAATCAGCCCCAGCATTTT.

The chain employs TRBV5-1 and TRBJ1-1; TRBD1 might be the D (5 bases). Germline V gene data show CDR1 as SGHRS and CDR2 as YFSETQ. There are 15 residues in the CDR3. Trimming took off 4 bases at V and 1 base at J, with 14 bases between the two ends. The CDR3 here is CASSNGQLTNTEAFF. For the CDR3, the DNA is TGCGCCAGCAGCAACGGACAACTGACGAACACTGAAGCTTTCTTT.

This sequence joins TRBV6-1 and TRBJ2-3; D is perhaps TRBD1 or TRBD2 (5 bases each). V was clipped by 0 bases and J by 1 base, with 8 bases between them. CDR1 and CDR2 (germline): MNHNS, SASEGT. This CDR3 region has 15 residues. The CDR3 loop is CASSEALGRTDTQYF. CDR3 DNA: TGTGCCAGCAGTGAAGCGCTGGGACGCACAGATACGCAGTATTTT.

The chain has TRBV4-3 and TRBJ2-1; D is undetermined. This CDR3 has 12 amino acids. V lost 4 bases, J lost 7 bases, and 8 bases lay in between. The germline V gene has CDR1 LGHNA and CDR2 YSLEER. The chain's CDR3 is CASSRLGNEQFF. In DNA, the CDR3 is TGCGCCAGCAGCCGCCTAGGGAATGAGCAGTTCTTC.

This chain uses TRBV6-6 with TRBJ1-6; unclear D gene. The CDR3 contains 12 residues. V was cut by 2 bases and J by 8 bases, with 4 bases left in between. The germline CDR1 and CDR2 sequences are MNHNY and SVGAGI (reference sequence). CDR3 in amino acids: CASSYGDSPLHF. The CDR3 DNA sequence: TGTGCCAGCAGTTACGGGGATTCACCCCTCCACTTT.